The sequence of this T cell receptor beta chain was determined in a study of vaccination and CD4 T cells after COVID-19. On the study more broadly: Stimulation used overlapping spike peptides from SARS-CoV-2, HCoV-NL63, HCoV-OC43 and HCoV-229E. Overall study results and limits: Convalescent patients had 304 of 307 vaccine-specific clones showing spike mono-reactivity.

As concerns this clonotype: As yet, its antigen is unknown.

Treatment given: roughly 10-day PBMC culture with coronavirus spike peptide pools or control peptides (ViraFEST assay). PCR tests turned positive between March and December 2020, before US Alpha, Beta and Delta variants. Trimming removed 3 bases from V and 8 bases from J; junction bases left unmatched: 8. From germline, CDR1 is DFQATT and CDR2 SNEGSKA (reference sequence). This CDR3 is built from 13 residues. The Oncomine TCR Beta short-read assay was applied to DNA of cultured CD4+ T cells. Investigators obtained genomic DNA by extraction from cultured CD4+ T cells. TCRdb passed the PCR reads through MiXCR, listing each CDR3 protein once. The sample records around 19,000 distinct CDR3 sequences, approximately 53% being singletons.

This TCR came from a human donor who had recovered from COVID-19. Sequenced material: CD4+ T cells from blood, cultured in vitro. The V gene is TRBV20-1, the J gene TRBJ1-2; 8 nucleotides line up with TRBD1. CDR3 loop: CSARDVRGQGYTF. The CDR3 region has the DNA TGCAGTGCTAGGGACGTCAGGGGGCAGGGCTACACCTTC.